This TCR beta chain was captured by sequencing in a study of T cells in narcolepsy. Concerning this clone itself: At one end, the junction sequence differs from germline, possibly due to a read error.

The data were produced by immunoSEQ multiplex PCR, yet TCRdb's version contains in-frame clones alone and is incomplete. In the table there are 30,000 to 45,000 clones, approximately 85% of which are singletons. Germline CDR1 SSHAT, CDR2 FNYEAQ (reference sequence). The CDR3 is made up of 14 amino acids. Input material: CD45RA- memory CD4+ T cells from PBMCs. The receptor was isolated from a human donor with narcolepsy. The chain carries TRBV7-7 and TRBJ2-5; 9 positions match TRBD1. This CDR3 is CASSLQGALETQYF. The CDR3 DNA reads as TGTGCTAGCAGCTTACAGGGGGCCCTGGAGACCCAGTACTTC.